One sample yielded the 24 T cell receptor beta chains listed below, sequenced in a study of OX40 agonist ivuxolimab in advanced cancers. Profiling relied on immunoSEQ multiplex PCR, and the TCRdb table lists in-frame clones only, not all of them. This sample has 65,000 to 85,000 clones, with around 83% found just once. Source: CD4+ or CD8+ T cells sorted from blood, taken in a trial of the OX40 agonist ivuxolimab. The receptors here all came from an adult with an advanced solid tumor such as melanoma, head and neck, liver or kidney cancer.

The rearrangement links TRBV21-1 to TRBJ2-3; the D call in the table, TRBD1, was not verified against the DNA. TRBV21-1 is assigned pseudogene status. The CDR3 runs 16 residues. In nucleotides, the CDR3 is TGTGCCAGCAGCCCAAAGAGTAAGCAGGGGGCAGATACGCAGTATTTT. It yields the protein CASSPKSKQGADTQYF.

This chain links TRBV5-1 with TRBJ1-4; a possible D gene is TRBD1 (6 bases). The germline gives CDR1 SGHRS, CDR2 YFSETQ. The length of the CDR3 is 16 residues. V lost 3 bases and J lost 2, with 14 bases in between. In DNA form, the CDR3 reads TGCGCCAGCAGCTATACCTCGGGGGCCACTAATGAAAAACTGTTTTTT. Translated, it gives CASSYTSGATNEKLFF.

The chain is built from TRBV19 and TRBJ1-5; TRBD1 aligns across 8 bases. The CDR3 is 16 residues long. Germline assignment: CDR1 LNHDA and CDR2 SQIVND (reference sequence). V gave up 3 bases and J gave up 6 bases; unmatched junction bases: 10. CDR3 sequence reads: CASSITTGDISQPQHF. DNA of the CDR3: TGTGCCAGTAGTATCACGACAGGGGATATTAGTCAGCCCCAGCATTTT.

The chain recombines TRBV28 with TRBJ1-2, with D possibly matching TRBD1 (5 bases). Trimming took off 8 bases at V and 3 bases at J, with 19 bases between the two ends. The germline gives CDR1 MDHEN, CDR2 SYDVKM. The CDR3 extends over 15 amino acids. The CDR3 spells CASPPTQGLDYGYTF. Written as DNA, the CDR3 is TGTGCCAGCCCTCCTACGCAGGGACTGGACTATGGCTACACCTTC.

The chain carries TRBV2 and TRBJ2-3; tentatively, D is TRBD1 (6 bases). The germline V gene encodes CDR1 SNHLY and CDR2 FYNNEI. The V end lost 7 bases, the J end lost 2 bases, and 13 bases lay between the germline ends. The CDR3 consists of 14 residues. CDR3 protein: CASNLGADTDTQYF. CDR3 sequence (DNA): TGTGCCAGCAATCTGGGGGCTGACACAGATACGCAGTATTTT.

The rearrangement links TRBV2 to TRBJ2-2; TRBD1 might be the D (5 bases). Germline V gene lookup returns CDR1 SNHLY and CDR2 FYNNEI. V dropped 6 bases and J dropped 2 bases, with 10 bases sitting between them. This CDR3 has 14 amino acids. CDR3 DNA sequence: TGTGCCAGCAGGTTCGACAGCAACACCGGGGAGCTGTTTTTT. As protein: CASRFDSNTGELFF. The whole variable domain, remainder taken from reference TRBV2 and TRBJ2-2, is EPEVTQTPSHQVTQMGQEVILRCVPISNHLYFYWYRQILGQKVEFLVSFYNNEISEKSEIFDDQFSVERPDGSNFTLKIRSTKLEDSAMYFCASRFDSNTGELFFGEGSRLTVL.

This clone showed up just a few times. The chain's CDR3 is CASSIRTGGTAQHF. The CDR3 DNA follows: TGTGCCAGTAGTATAAGGACAGGGGGAACGGCCCAGCATTTT. The V and J genes are TRBV19 and TRBJ1-5, with 10 bases lining up with TRBD1. This CDR3 has 14 residues. Germline CDR1 is LNHDA and CDR2 is SQIVND (reference sequence). The ends lost 2 bases at V and 11 bases at J; junction bases unmatched: 6.

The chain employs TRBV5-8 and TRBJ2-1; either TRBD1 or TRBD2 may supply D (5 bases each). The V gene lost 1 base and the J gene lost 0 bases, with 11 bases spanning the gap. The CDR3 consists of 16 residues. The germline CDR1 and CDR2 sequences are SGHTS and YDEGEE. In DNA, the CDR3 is TGTGCCAGCAGCTTGTGGGACGGAGACTCCTACAATGAGCAGTTCTTC. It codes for CASSLWDGDSYNEQFF.

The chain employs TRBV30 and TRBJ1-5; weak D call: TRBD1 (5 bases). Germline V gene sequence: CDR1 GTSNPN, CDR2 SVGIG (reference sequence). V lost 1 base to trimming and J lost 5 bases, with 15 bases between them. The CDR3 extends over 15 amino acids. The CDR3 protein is CAWSATPQGDQPQHF. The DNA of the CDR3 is TGTGCCTGGAGTGCTACACCTCAAGGGGATCAGCCCCAGCATTTT.

CDR3 region: CASYRIGYNEQFF. In nucleotides, the CDR3 is TGTGCCAGCTACCGGATCGGATACAATGAGCAGTTCTTC. V usage is TRBV28 and J usage is TRBJ2-1; the D is unclear. V lost 8 bases, J lost 4 bases, and 12 bases lay in between. Germline V gene lookup returns CDR1 MDHEN and CDR2 SYDVKM. This CDR3 comprises 13 residues.

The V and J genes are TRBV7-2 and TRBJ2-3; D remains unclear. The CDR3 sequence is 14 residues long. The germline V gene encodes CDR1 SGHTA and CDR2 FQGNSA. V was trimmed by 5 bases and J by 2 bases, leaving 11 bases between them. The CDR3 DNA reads TGTGCCAGCAGCGCGTTGGATTTCACAGATACGCAGTATTTT. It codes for CASSALDFTDTQYF.

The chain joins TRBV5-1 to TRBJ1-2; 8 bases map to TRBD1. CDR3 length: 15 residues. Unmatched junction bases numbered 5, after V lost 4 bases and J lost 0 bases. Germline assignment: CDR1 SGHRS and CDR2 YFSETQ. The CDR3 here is CASSPRTGPNYGYTF. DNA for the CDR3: TGCGCCAGCAGCCCCCGGACAGGGCCTAACTATGGCTACACCTTC.

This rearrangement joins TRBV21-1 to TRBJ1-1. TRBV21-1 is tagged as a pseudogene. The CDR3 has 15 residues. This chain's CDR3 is CASSPRGGGPTEAFF. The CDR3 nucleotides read TGTGCCAGCAGCCCACGAGGGGGGGGGCCCACTGAAGCTTTCTTT.

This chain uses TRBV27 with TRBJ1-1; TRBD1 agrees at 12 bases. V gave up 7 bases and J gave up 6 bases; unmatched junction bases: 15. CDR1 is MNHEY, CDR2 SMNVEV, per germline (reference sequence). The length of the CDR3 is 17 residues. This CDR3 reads CASIRWVGTGGFAEAFF. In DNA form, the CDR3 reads TGTGCCAGCATTAGATGGGTTGGGACAGGGGGCTTTGCTGAAGCTTTCTTT.

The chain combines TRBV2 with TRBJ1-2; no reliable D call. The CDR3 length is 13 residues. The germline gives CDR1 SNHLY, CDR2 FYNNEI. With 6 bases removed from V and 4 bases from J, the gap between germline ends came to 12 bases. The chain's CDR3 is CASRIPQGYGYTF. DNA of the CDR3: TGTGCCAGCAGGATCCCCCAAGGCTATGGCTACACCTTC.

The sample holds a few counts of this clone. CDR3 sequence reads: CASSTGRNQPQHF. The CDR3 DNA sequence: TGTGCCAGTAGTACGGGCAGGAATCAGCCCCAGCATTTT. The chain recombines TRBV19 with TRBJ1-5; D not resolved. The CDR3 loop spans 13 amino acids. V lost 4 bases, J lost 4 bases, and 8 bases lay in between. Germline CDR1 reads LNHDA; CDR2 reads SQIVND (reference sequence).

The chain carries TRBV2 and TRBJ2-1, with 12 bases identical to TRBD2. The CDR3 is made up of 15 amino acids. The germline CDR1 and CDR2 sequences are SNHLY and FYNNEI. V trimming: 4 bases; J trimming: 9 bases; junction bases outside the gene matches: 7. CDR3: CASSGWTSGAGEQFF. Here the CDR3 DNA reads TGTGCCAGCAGTGGATGGACTAGCGGGGCCGGTGAGCAGTTCTTC.

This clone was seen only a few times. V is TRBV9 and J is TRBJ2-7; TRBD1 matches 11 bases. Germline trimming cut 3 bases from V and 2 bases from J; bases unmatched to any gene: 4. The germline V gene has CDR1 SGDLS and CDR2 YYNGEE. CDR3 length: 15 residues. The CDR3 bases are TGTGCCAGCAGCGAGGGGGGACAGGGGGCCTACGAGCAGTACTTC. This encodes CASSEGGQGAYEQYF.

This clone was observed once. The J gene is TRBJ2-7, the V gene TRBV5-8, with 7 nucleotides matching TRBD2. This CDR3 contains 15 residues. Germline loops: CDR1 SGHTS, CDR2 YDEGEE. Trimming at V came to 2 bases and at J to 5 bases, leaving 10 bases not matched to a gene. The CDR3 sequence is CASSFYQRGKDEQYF. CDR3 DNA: TGTGCCAGCAGCTTCTATCAGCGGGGAAAGGACGAGCAGTACTTC.

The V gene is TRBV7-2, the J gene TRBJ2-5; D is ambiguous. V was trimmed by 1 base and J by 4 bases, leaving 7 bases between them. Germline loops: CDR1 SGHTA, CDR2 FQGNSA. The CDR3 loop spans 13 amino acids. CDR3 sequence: CASSLGLGETQYF. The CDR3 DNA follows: TGTGCCAGCAGCTTAGGCCTAGGAGAGACCCAGTACTTC.

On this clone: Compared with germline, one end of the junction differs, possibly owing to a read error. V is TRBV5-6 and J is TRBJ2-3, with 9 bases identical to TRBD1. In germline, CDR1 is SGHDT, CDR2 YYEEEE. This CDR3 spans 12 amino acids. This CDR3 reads CASSLDRGDVNF. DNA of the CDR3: TGTGCCAGCAGTTTGGACAGGGGCGACGTGAATTTT.

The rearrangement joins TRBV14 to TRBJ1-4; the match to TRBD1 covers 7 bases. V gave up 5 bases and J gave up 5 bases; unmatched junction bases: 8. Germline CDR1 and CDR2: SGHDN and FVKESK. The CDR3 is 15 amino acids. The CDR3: CASSTQQGWNEKLFF. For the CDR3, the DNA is TGTGCCAGCAGCACTCAACAGGGGTGGAATGAAAAACTGTTTTTT.

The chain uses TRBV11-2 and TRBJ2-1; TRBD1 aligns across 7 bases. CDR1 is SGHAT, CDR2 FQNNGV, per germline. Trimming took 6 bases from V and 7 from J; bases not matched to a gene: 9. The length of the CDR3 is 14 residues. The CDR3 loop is CASRGYEQGNEQFF. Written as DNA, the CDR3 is TGTGCCAGCAGGGGGTACGAACAGGGGAATGAGCAGTTCTTC.

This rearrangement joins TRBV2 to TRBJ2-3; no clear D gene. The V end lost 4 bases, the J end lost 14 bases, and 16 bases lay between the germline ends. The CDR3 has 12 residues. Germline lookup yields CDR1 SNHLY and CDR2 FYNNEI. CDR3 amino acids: CASSVEARLSYF. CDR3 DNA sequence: TGTGCCAGCAGTGTTGAGGCAAGACTCTCGTATTTT.